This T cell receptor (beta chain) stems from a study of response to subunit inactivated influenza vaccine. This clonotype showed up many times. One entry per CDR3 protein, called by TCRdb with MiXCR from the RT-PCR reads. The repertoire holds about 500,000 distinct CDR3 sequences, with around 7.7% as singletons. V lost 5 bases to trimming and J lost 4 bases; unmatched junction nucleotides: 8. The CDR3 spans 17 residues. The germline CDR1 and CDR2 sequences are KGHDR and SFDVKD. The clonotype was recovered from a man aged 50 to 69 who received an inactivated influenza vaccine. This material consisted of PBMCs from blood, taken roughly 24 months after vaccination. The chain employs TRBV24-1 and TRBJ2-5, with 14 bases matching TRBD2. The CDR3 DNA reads TGTGCCACCAGTGTTGGGGGACTAGCGGGAGCGGGAGAGACCCAGTACTTC. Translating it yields CATSVGGLAGAGETQYF.